These 9 T cell receptor beta chains were sequenced from one sample in a study of T cell responses to AZD1222 COVID-19 vaccine. Here immunoSEQ multiplex PCR was the method, and the copy in TCRdb shows in-frame clones only, minus some. The sample yields 150,000 to 200,000 clones, 85% to 90% seen once. This specimen was peripheral blood, taken 28 days after the second AZD1222 dose. The receptor source for this set is an adult who received the AZD1222 COVID-19 vaccine.

This chain joins TRBV25-1 and TRBJ2-7; 9 bases match TRBD1. CDR3 length: 15 residues. CDR1 is MGHDK, CDR2 SYGVNS, per germline. Losses at the gene ends were 3 bases for V and 6 bases for J; bases not matched to a gene: 9. The CDR3 DNA reads as TGTGCCAGCAGTGACACGAGGACAGGGGTTGGCGAGCAGTACTTC. Its protein is CASSDTRTGVGEQYF.

This clone was counted between two and nine times. The V and J genes are TRBV7-2 and TRBJ2-1; TRBD2 might be the D (5 bases). There are 15 residues in the CDR3. In germline, CDR1 is SGHTA, CDR2 FQGNSA. Trimming took 5 bases from V and 4 from J, leaving 15 bases between them. Here the CDR3 reads CASSKSSDSYNEQFF. For the CDR3, the DNA is TGTGCCAGCAGCAAAAGCTCGGACTCGTACAATGAGCAGTTCTTC.

The chain is built from TRBV4-2 and TRBJ1-1, with a tentative D call TRBD1 (6 bases). This CDR3 contains 17 residues. Germline assignment: CDR1 LGHNA and CDR2 YNFKEQ. Deletions cut 1 base from V and 4 bases from J, with 19 bases between. CDR3 residues: CASSQGSAGATRTEAFF. Here the CDR3 DNA reads TGTGCCAGCAGCCAAGGTTCGGCAGGGGCGACGCGCACTGAAGCTTTCTTT.

The chain carries TRBV3-1 (or the pseudogene TRBV3-2) and TRBJ1-1; D unresolved. Trimming shortened V by 3 bases and J by 5 bases, and 16 bases separated the two germline ends. This CDR3 spans 15 amino acids. Germline V gene data show CDR1 as LGHDT and CDR2 as YNNKEL (reference sequence). CDR3 in amino acids: CASSQGRTGVTEAFF. For the CDR3, the DNA is TGTGCCAGCAGCCAGGGAAGGACGGGAGTTACTGAAGCTTTCTTT.

V usage is TRBV5-6 and J usage is TRBJ1-2; the match to TRBD1 covers 10 bases. In germline, CDR1 is SGHDT, CDR2 YYEEEE. The CDR3 loop spans 14 amino acids. V lost 2 bases, J lost 8 bases, and 6 bases stayed unmatched. DNA of the CDR3: TGTGCCAGCAGCTTCGGGACAGGGGTTCGGGGCTACACCTTC. It codes for CASSFGTGVRGYTF.

The chain employs TRBV6-5 and TRBJ2-7; D unclear. V gave up 4 bases and J gave up 0 bases, with 10 bases separating them. This CDR3 contains 14 residues. The V gene's germline CDR1 is MNHEY and CDR2 SVGAGI. The CDR3: CASSSGFTSYEQYF. Here the CDR3 DNA reads TGTGCCAGCAGTTCCGGATTTACCTCCTACGAGCAGTACTTC.

The chain joins TRBV11-2 to TRBJ2-7; 9 bases line up with TRBD1. The CDR3 extends over 15 amino acids. Germline V gene data show CDR1 as SGHAT and CDR2 as FQNNGV. With 4 bases clipped from V and 3 bases from J, the junction kept 7 bases outside the gene matches. The chain's CDR3 is CASSYLDRGGYEQYF. CDR3 DNA sequence: TGTGCCAGCAGCTATCTAGACAGGGGGGGCTACGAGCAGTACTTC.

J is TRBJ2-3 and V is TRBV7-8; D is possibly TRBD1 or TRBD2 (5 bases each). Germline assignment: CDR1 SGHVS and CDR2 FQNEAQ. The CDR3 contains 16 residues. Trimming stripped 1 base from V and 5 bases from J, with 16 bases between. The CDR3, as DNA: TGTGCCAGCAGCTTAGTGACAGTCTTGGGGGTAGATACGCAGTATTTT. This encodes CASSLVTVLGVDTQYF.

V gene TRBV7-9 combines with J gene TRBJ2-1; 7 bases align to TRBD2. The germline V gene has CDR1 SEHNR and CDR2 FQNEAQ (reference sequence). Losses at the gene ends were 5 bases for V and 2 bases for J; bases not matched to a gene: 9. The CDR3 totals 16 residues. The CDR3 bases are TGTGCCAGCAGCCCCTCGGCTAGCGGCCCCTACAATGAGCAGTTCTTC. Encoded protein: CASSPSASGPYNEQFF.